Detailed here is one T cell receptor beta chain. What it binds is unknown. The method was immunoSEQ multiplex PCR; TCRdb's version includes in-frame clones alone and lacks a portion of them. The data hold about 76,000 clones, with over 85% observed a single time. The sample is drawn from a study of cytomegalovirus exposure and HLA in healthy donors. General study points: Generally TCR sequences proved uncommon, though certain public TCRs appeared in numerous donors.

CDR3 length: 14 residues. From germline, CDR1 is MNHEY and CDR2 SVGAGI. The ends lost 5 bases at V and 1 base at J; junction bases unmatched: 4. The rearrangement links TRBV6-5 to TRBJ1-2, with 7 bases matching TRBD1. This clonotype was sampled from a man between 18 and 29 years old in good health and CMV-seropositive. The specimen was PBMCs. The CDR3 spells CASSSRDSNYGYTF. The CDR3 bases are TGTGCCAGCAGTAGCCGGGACAGTAACTATGGCTACACCTTC.